The rows below give T cell receptor beta chains drawn from one sample of a study of cytomegalovirus exposure and HLA in healthy donors. Data came from immunoSEQ multiplex PCR; TCRdb stores just in-frame clones and leaves some out. This sample has around 220,000 clones; 65% to 90% occur once, and the top ten carry 1.2% to 1.5%. The sequenced sample consisted of PBMCs. The receptors stem from a girl aged 5-17 years in good health and CMV-seronegative. CDR3s include the opening cysteine and the closing phenylalanine or tryptophan. D genes are given only for firm matches. For some rows the clone size is stated as once, few or many, or as a class when expanded; others skip it.

>-|TRBJ2-1|-|TRBV6-1
TGTGCCAGCAGTGAATATGATGGCCACAATGAGCAGTTCTTC
CASSEYDGHNEQFF
>TRBD1|TRBJ1-1|-|TRBV27
TGTGCCAGCAGAGTGGGACAGGGGAACACTGAAGCTTTCTTT
CASRVGQGNTEAFF
>TRBD1|TRBJ1-4|-|TRBV2
TGTGCCAGCAGTGCCATCAGGGGGAATAATGAAAAACTGTTTTTT
CASSAIRGNNEKLFF
>-|TRBJ2-1|-|TRBV10-2
TGCGCCAGCAGTGAAAGTGGGTCAGGCAACAATGAGCAGTTCTTC
CASSESGSGNNEQFF
>TRBD1|TRBJ2-7|-|TRBV5-1
TGCGCCAGCAGCTTGGAGACAGGGTACGAGCAGTACTTC
CASSLETGYEQYF
>TRBD2|TRBJ2-1|once|TRBV27
TGTGCCAGCAGTTTACCGGGACTAGCGGGAACGATCAATGAGCAGTTCTTC
CASSLPGLAGTINEQFF
>-|TRBJ1-5|-|TRBV5-1
TGCGCCAGCAGCCCACAGGGAGGGGGAGTAGGCAATCAGCCCCAGCATTTT
CASSPQGGGVGNQPQHF
>-|TRBJ1-2|-|TRBV7-9
TGTGCCAGCAGCTTCCACCTTACGGGCTATGGCTACACCTTC
CASSFHLTGYGYTF
>-|TRBJ1-5|-|TRBV27
TGTGCCAGCAGTTTGGCGGGCAATCAGCCCCAGCATTTT
CASSLAGNQPQHF
>-|TRBJ2-3|-|TRBV2
TGTGCCAGCAGTGAAGTGGAGGGGGGGCAAGCAGATACGCAGTATTTT
CASSEVEGGQADTQYF
>TRBD1|TRBJ2-7|-|TRBV15
TGTGCCACCAGCAAAGACAGGGGACCCTACGAGCAGTACTTC
CATSKDRGPYEQYF
>TRBD2|TRBJ2-3|-|TRBV6-5
TGTGCCATCCGAGCGGGAGATACCGATACGCAGTATTTT
CAIRAGDTDTQYF
>-|TRBJ2-7|-|TRBV15
TGTGCCACCAGCAGAGACAGATCCTACGAGCAGTACTTC
CATSRDRSYEQYF
>-|TRBJ1-6|-|TRBV9
TGTGCCAGCAGCATCCAAACAGGTTTTGACTCACCCCTCCACTTT
CASSIQTGFDSPLHF
>-|TRBJ1-4|-|TRBV6-5
TGTGCCAGCAGTTACATCTCCTCCGAAAAACTGTTTTTT
CASSYISSEKLFF
>TRBD2|TRBJ2-5|-|TRBV7-3
TGTGCCAGCAGCTTAGGACTAGCGGGGGGCCAAGAGACCCAGTACTTC
CASSLGLAGGQETQYF
>TRBD1|TRBJ2-7|-|TRBV25-1
TGTGCCACCTCAGACAGGGCGGTCGACGAGCAGTACTTC
CATSDRAVDEQYF
>-|TRBJ1-1|-|TRBV6-1
TGTGCCAGCAGTGAAATACGCAGGGCGAGTGTAGCTTTCTTT
CASSEIRRASVAFF
>-|TRBJ1-2|-|TRBV7-2
TGTGCCAGCAGCCCCCTTAACTATGGCTACACCTTC
CASSPLNYGYTF
>TRBD1|TRBJ1-1|few|TRBV6-1
TGTGCCAGCAGTACGGGACAGGCGATGGGGACTGAAGCTTTCTTT
CASSTGQAMGTEAFF
>TRBD2|TRBJ2-3|-|TRBV2
TGTGCCAGCAGCAGATCCGGGGGGAGTACAGATACGCAGTATTTT
CASSRSGGSTDTQYF
>-|TRBJ2-1|-|TRBV27
TGTGCCAGCAGGGATATAGCGGTCCCGGGGGACAATGAGCAGTTCTTC
CASRDIAVPGDNEQFF
>TRBD1|TRBJ1-5|-|TRBV27
TGTGCCAGCAGTTCCACCATTAGACAGGGAAGAGAGCCCCAGCATTTT
CASSSTIRQGREPQHF
>-|TRBJ2-1|few|TRBV4-3
TGCGCCAGCAGCCCACGGTGGACTTTCGAGAATGAGCAGTTCTTC
CASSPRWTFENEQFF
>TRBD2|TRBJ2-5|-|TRBV7-9
TGTGCCAGCAGCTTAAGTTGGTTAGCGGGGGACCAAGAGACCCAGTACTTC
CASSLSWLAGDQETQYF
>-|TRBJ1-2|few|TRBV5-6
TGTGCCAGCAGCTTGCCACACAGCGGGGGCTACACCTTC
CASSLPHSGGYTF
>TRBD1|TRBJ2-5|-|TRBV27
TGTGCCAGCAGTTTTGGACAGGGGGAGACCCAGTACTTC
CASSFGQGETQYF